This T cell receptor beta chain is from a study of OX40 agonist ivuxolimab in advanced cancers. Notes on the study in general: Clonal expansion by week 6 occurred in CD4+ and CD8+ blood T cells (at 0.1 to 3.0 mg/kg).

Note on this clone: Its target is not known.

Clones were sequenced by immunoSEQ multiplex PCR, and TCRdb holds only the in-frame ones, with some missing. The sample contains 65,000 to 85,000 clones, under 95% of which appear only once. Germline V gene lookup returns CDR1 SGHNT and CDR2 YYREEE (reference sequence). This CDR3 comprises 14 residues. After removal of 5 bases from V and 4 bases from J, the junction contained 5 bases not matched to a gene. The source of this sequence is an adult with an advanced solid tumor such as melanoma, head and neck, liver or kidney cancer. Material: CD4+ or CD8+ T cells sorted from blood, obtained in a trial of the OX40 agonist ivuxolimab. V and J are TRBV5-4 and TRBJ2-5; TRBD2 aligns across 10 bases. The CDR3 sequence is CASSSSGRRETQYF. In DNA form, the CDR3 reads TGTGCCAGCAGTTCTAGCGGGAGAAGAGAGACCCAGTACTTC.